Listed below are T cell receptor beta chains from one sample, sequenced in a study of T-cell reconstitution after alpha-beta-depleted transplantation in children. TCRdb re-analysed the PCR reads in MiXCR, keeping a single row per CDR3 protein. Altogether about 610,000 distinct CDR3 sequences are present, roughly 10% being singletons, with the ten largest covering less than 4.5%. Sequences were derived from PBMCs from the stem cell graft donor, sampled from the stem cell graft. These receptors all come from a human donor who donated a stem cell graft to a child with acute myeloid leukemia. Both conserved end residues are part of each CDR3. Each record gives: D gene, V gene, clone size, J gene, CDR3 protein, CDR3 DNA. A D gene is named only where the DNA matches it firmly. Not every row has a clone size; where given, it reads once, few, many or a size class.

D: -; V: TRBV5-1; size: -; J: TRBJ1-1; CDR3: CASSSEDGGKAFF; DNA: TGCGCCAGCAGCTCCGAGGACGGTGGGAAAGCTTTCTTT
D: -; V: TRBV2; size: many; J: TRBJ1-2; CDR3: CASSWSTTGDSGYTF; DNA: TGTGCCAGCTCCTGGTCGACGACTGGGGATAGTGGCTACACCTTC
D: -; V: TRBV18; size: -; J: TRBJ1-1; CDR3: CASSPLSLGGAKATEAFF; DNA: TGTGCCAGCTCACCACTATCCTTGGGGGGGGCGAAGGCCACTGAAGCTTTCTTT
D: -; V: TRBV4-3; size: few; J: TRBJ2-3; CDR3: CASSQEKETDTQYF; DNA: TGCGCCAGCAGCCAAGAAAAAGAGACAGATACGCAGTATTTT
D: TRBD1; V: TRBV12-3/TRBV12-4; size: many; J: TRBJ2-7; CDR3: CASSTPGQGHEQYF; DNA: TGTGCCAGCAGCACTCCGGGACAGGGCCACGAGCAGTACTTC
D: -; V: TRBV15; size: many; J: TRBJ2-1; CDR3: CATSRDPSSYNEQFF; DNA: TGTGCCACCAGCAGAGACCCTAGCTCCTACAATGAGCAGTTCTTC
D: TRBD2; V: TRBV28; size: -; J: TRBJ2-1; CDR3: CASSLGTSVYNEQFF; DNA: TGTGCCAGCAGTTTAGGAACTAGCGTCTACAATGAGCAGTTCTTC
D: TRBD2; V: TRBV7-8; size: -; J: TRBJ2-3; CDR3: CASSLAQSSGSSTDTQYF; DNA: TGTGCCAGCAGCTTAGCGCAATCCAGCGGGAGTAGCACAGATACGCAGTATTTT
D: TRBD2; V: TRBV12-3/TRBV12-4; size: many; J: TRBJ2-2; CDR3: CASSLFSGRGTGELFF; DNA: TGTGCCAGCAGTTTATTTAGCGGGAGGGGGACCGGGGAGCTGTTTTTT
D: -; V: TRBV7-2; size: many; J: TRBJ2-4; CDR3: CASSQGIDPAKNIQYF; DNA: TGTGCCAGCAGCCAGGGGATAGACCCAGCCAAAAACATTCAGTACTTC
D: TRBD1; V: TRBV20-1; size: -; J: TRBJ1-5; CDR3: CSARDWGDRRRSMPQHF; DNA: TGCAGTGCTAGAGACTGGGGGGACAGAAGGAGATCAATGCCCCAGCATTTT
D: TRBD1; V: TRBV6-6; size: many; J: TRBJ1-2; CDR3: CASSTGQGYGYTF; DNA: TGTGCCAGCAGTACGGGACAGGGCTATGGCTACACCTTC
D: TRBD1; V: TRBV24-1; size: -; J: TRBJ2-1; CDR3: CATSDYFLRDREDPDEQFF; DNA: TGTGCCACCAGTGATTACTTTTTGAGGGACAGGGAGGACCCCGATGAGCAGTTCTTC
D: -; V: TRBV12-3/TRBV12-4; size: many; J: TRBJ2-7; CDR3: CASSRDTSYEQYF; DNA: TGTGCCAGCAGTCGGGACACTTCCTACGAGCAGTACTTC
D: TRBD1; V: TRBV12-3/TRBV12-4; size: -; J: TRBJ2-2; CDR3: CASCSKGAGRPTGRELFF; DNA: TGTGCCAGCTGTTCCAAGGGGGCGGGTCGCCCAACGGGAAGGGAGCTGTTTTTT
D: -; V: TRBV11-1; size: many; J: TRBJ2-3; CDR3: CASSLTRTVRADTQYF; DNA: TGTGCCAGCAGCCTAACCCGGACCGTACGGGCAGATACGCAGTATTTT
D: -; V: TRBV5-1; size: few; J: TRBJ2-5; CDR3: CASYGGGSLETQYF; DNA: TGCGCTTCTTACGGAGGGGGTTCGTTAGAGACCCAGTACTTC
D: TRBD1; V: TRBV12-3/TRBV12-4; size: -; J: TRBJ1-4; CDR3: CASRQGQQNKKLFF; DNA: TGTGCCAGCAGGCAGGGACAGCAGAATAAAAAACTGTTTTTT
D: -; V: TRBV4-3; size: many; J: TRBJ2-7; CDR3: CASSQDRTVSYEQYF; DNA: TGCGCCAGCAGCCAAGATCGGACAGTCTCCTACGAGCAGTACTTC
D: TRBD1; V: TRBV19; size: few; J: TRBJ2-2; CDR3: CASTPTWTGGGLFF; DNA: TGTGCCAGTACCCCTACCTGGACAGGGGGTGGGCTGTTTTTT
D: -; V: TRBV7-6; size: -; J: TRBJ1-5; CDR3: CASSLGTDRNQPQHF; DNA: TGTGCCAGCAGCTTAGGGACAGACCGGAATCAGCCCCAGCATTTT
D: TRBD2; V: TRBV30; size: -; J: TRBJ2-3; CDR3: CAWSLAGSTDTQYF; DNA: TGTGCCTGGAGTCTAGCGGGAAGCACAGATACGCAGTATTTT
D: -; V: TRBV20-1; size: few; J: TRBJ2-1; CDR3: CSVPGGRDRKYNEQFF; DNA: TGCAGTGTCCCCGGGGGGCGGGACCGAAAATACAATGAGCAGTTCTTC
D: TRBD2; V: TRBV29-1; size: many; J: TRBJ2-3; CDR3: CSVEGVAGNTDTQYF; DNA: TGCAGCGTTGAAGGGGTAGCGGGAAACACAGATACGCAGTATTTT
D: -; V: TRBV5-1; size: many; J: TRBJ1-3; CDR3: CASSLGDRALSGNTIYF; DNA: TGCGCCAGCAGCTTGGGGGACCGAGCTCTCTCTGGAAACACCATATATTTT
D: -; V: TRBV7-3; size: -; J: TRBJ2-3; CDR3: CASSPFSTTDTQYF; DNA: TGTGCCAGCAGCCCATTTAGTACTACAGATACGCAGTATTTT
D: -; V: TRBV20-1; size: few; J: TRBJ2-1; CDR3: CSAQSWGDEQFF; DNA: TGCAGTGCTCAGAGTTGGGGGGATGAGCAGTTCTTC